Sequencing of this TCR beta chain was carried out in a study of T cell repertoires in cytomegalovirus infection. About the study: Both CMV infection and a matching HLA type were indicated by public TCR beta signatures.

TCRdb redid the calling of the reads with MiXCR, one entry per CDR3 protein. The sample has about 600,000 distinct CDR3 sequences, less than 25% seen once; the top ten hold 7% to 9%. From germline, CDR1 is MDHEN and CDR2 SYDVKM. The CDR3 covers 17 residues. V lost 2 bases and J 4 bases, leaving 18 bases between the germline ends. Sequencing was performed on CD8+ T cells from PBMCs. The chain recombines TRBV28 with TRBJ2-1; a weak D match, TRBD1 (6 bases). The TCR originated in a human donor in good health (CMV status not recorded). Some clones in this sample may be carry-over from other donors' samples. Written as DNA, the CDR3 is TGTGCCAGCAGTTTAGGTGAGGGGGTCCCAAATTACAATGAGCAGTTCTTC. It specifies CASSLGEGVPNYNEQFF.